Below, one TCR beta chain is given with its context. This clonotype was counted many times. Its cognate antigen has yet to be identified. Base qualities are not provided; no much larger clone lies one nucleotide away. Stable Graves' hyperthyroidism was defined as the absence of progression to ophthalmopathy over 18 months of follow-up. Hyperthyroidism patients were newly diagnosed, had a disease duration of under 2 months, and were aged 18 to 65 years. Any patient with an uncontrolled infection, another autoimmune disease, pregnancy or lactation was excluded. Diagnoses were established on the basis of clinical symptoms, serum thyroxine and TRAb, thyroid ultrasound, and orbital computed tomography. Total RNA was extracted with Trizol reagent, and quality was checked on an Agilent 2100 Bioanalyzer. The CDR3 numbers 13 residues from cysteine through phenylalanine. Of the read, only the CDR3 DNA is kept; its 39 bases are in frame from base 1. Trimming removed 6 bases from V and 1 base from J; the gene matches leave 0 bases unexplained. From the germline V gene (reference sequence), CDR1 is DFQATT and CDR2 is SNEGSKA.

The TCR beta CDR3 regions were amplified from the RNA transcripts. For the first round of RT-PCR on the TCR CDR3, the HTBI primer set was used together with the Qiagen OneStep RT-PCR kit. Libraries were constructed in a second round of multiplex PCR, after which size selection and purification were performed. Paired-end sequencing of the libraries was performed with 100 bp reads on an Illumina HiSeq2000. Processing in the source paper ran as follows. Raw data were processed with SOAPnuke, discarding reads with adapters, uncalled bases, mean Phred below 15, or no exact constant-primer or identifier match. High-quality paired reads were merged with COPE v1.2.5, and unique nucleotide sequences were defined as clonotypes. MiTCR v1.1 was used to align clonotypes to the IMGT TRBV, TRBD and TRBJ reference segments. Only V-J combinations with frequency above 0.0001, covering 99% to 99.2% of repertoires, were analysed. A TCS score was defined as the ratio between F50 (clonal expansion) and ExV (chaos), using BLOSUM62-based TCRdist between CDR3 peptides within each V-J. Welch's t-statistics and random forest reduced fewer than 600 V-J features to 10 to 15, which were used in a naive Bayes classifier (R e1071). The similarity between thyroid and blood repertoires was quantified using the Morisita-Horn index. TCRdb took the public reads, trimmed them with fastp at Q25, ran MiXCR for clone calling and kept in-frame beta chains. Rows with one shared CDR3 protein collapse into an entry with the most common genes and DNA. TCRdb's processing, not the authors' own work, is the source of the V and J calls. The sample contains roughly 570,000 distinct CDR3 sequences, around 45% of them found a single time. The ten largest clones capture about 8.3% of the sample.

The data are from a study of T cells in Graves' hyperthyroidism and ophthalmopathy (dated by TCRdb to the late 2010s). Notes on the research overall: A discovery cohort of about a hundred patients, about 43 with Graves' ophthalmopathy and approximately 57 with stable Graves' hyperthyroidism, was used to find distinguishing TCR V-J signatures. The 75 to 100 discovery patients were divided at random into training and test sets in a 7:3 ratio. Prospective prediction of ophthalmopathy was tested in an independent validation cohort consisting of fewer than 20 hyperthyroidism patients and about 17 patients who later progressed to ophthalmopathy. Following sampling, methimazole starting at 30 mg daily was given to hyperthyroidism patients, and high-dose intravenous methylprednisolone was given to ophthalmopathy patients. Thyroid tissue and blood T-cell repertoires from about 6 Graves' hyperthyroidism patients were also compared in the study. The paper reports TCR Vbeta CDR3 sequencing of approximately 130 peripheral blood samples: under 45 ophthalmopathy, about 75 hyperthyroidism and about 17 progressor patients. Findings and caveats that apply to the study as a whole: Most expanded thyroid clonotypes (frequency above 0.001) were also found in blood, which suggests that blood repertoires may mirror thyroid immune responses. In validation, progression to ophthalmopathy was predicted by the model with nearly 71% sensitivity and 72% to 85% specificity, a median of about 6.8 months before onset. Ophthalmopathy was separated from stable hyperthyroidism by a 13 V-J signature model, with around 90% sensitivity and just over 81% specificity obtained in cross-validation and 80%/75% obtained in testing. No statistical method was used to set the sample size in advance, and investigators knew the group allocation.

Sequencing input: peripheral blood or thyroid tissue (not recorded which). This receptor chain uses TRBV20-1 and TRBJ1-3, with 10 bases matching TRBD1. This receptor was identified in a woman under 30 with Graves' hyperthyroidism. The CDR3 has the sequence CSAGQGSGNTIYF. The DNA sequence is as follows: TGCAGTGCGGGACAGGGGTCTGGAAACACCATATATTTT.